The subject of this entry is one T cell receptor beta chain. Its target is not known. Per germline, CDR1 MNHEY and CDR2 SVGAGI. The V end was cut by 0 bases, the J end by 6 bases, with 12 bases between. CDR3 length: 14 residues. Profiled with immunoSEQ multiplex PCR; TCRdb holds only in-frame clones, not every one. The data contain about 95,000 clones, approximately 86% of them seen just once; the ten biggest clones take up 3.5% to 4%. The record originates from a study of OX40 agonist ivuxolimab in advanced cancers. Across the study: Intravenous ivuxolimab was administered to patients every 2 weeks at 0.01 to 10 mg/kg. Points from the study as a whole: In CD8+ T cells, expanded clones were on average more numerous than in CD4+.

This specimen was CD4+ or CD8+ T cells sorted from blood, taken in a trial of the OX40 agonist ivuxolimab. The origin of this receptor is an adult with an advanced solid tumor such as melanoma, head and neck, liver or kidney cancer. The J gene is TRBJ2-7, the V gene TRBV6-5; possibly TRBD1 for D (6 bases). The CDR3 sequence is CASSYSIGGFEQYF. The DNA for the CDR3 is TGTGCCAGCAGTTACTCGATAGGGGGATTCGAGCAGTACTTC.